A single sample gave rise to the 11 T cell receptor beta chains below, sequenced in a study of T cell repertoires in cytomegalovirus infection. No antigens are known for them. Using its own MiXCR run on the reads, TCRdb lists one record per CDR3 protein. Among approximately 120,000 distinct CDR3 sequences listed, about 30% were seen once. Sequences were derived from CD8+ T cells from cultured PBMCs, sampled from culture after CMV antigen stimulation. The origin of the receptors is a human donor in good health (CMV status not recorded). Some clones in this sample may be carry-over from other donors' samples.

This clonotype was seen repeatedly, ten times or more. The V gene is TRBV6-1, the J gene TRBJ1-2; no firm D call. V was pared by 6 bases and J by 3 bases, with 14 bases between. The CDR3 extends over 14 amino acids. Germline assignment: CDR1 MNHNS and CDR2 SASEGT. CDR3 in amino acids: CASSPTNADYGYTF. The CDR3 nucleotides read TGTGCCAGCAGCCCGACGAACGCTGACTATGGCTACACCTTC.

Only one count was recorded for this clonotype. This chain connects TRBV2 to TRBJ1-5; D call uncertain. V was shortened by 2 bases and J by 0 bases, with 8 bases between the two germline ends. The CDR3 is 15 residues long. Germline CDR1 and CDR2: SNHLY and FYNNEI. The DNA for the CDR3 is TGTGCCAGCAGTGAAAGTCACTATAGCAATCAGCCCCAGCATTTT. The encoded protein is CASSESHYSNQPQHF.

The rearrangement joins TRBV20-1 to TRBJ2-3; weak D call: TRBD1 (5 bases). CDR1 and CDR2 from the germline V gene are DFQATT and SNEGSKA (reference sequence). This CDR3 has 15 amino acids. V was cut by 5 bases and J by 1 base, with 16 bases left in between. CDR3 sequence (DNA): TGCAGTGCTCTTCCATTAGGGGCGGGCACAGATACGCAGTATTTT. Protein: CSALPLGAGTDTQYF.

The V and J genes are TRBV20-1 and TRBJ2-5, with TRBD1 identical over 7 bases. CDR1 DFQATT and CDR2 SNEGSKA come from the germline V gene (reference sequence). The CDR3 sequence is 15 residues long. V was clipped by 0 bases and J by 3 bases; unmatched bases: 7. CDR3 residues: CSARDTGDAEETQYF. CDR3 DNA: TGCAGTGCTAGAGATACAGGGGACGCCGAAGAGACCCAGTACTTC.

There are many counts of this clonotype. The chain carries TRBV10-3 and TRBJ1-1; the D is unclear. There are 14 residues in the CDR3. Germline CDR1 and CDR2: ENHRY and SYGVKD. V lost 3 bases, J lost 6 bases, and 14 bases lay in between. The CDR3 region is CAISDWHLFAEAFF. CDR3 sequence (DNA): TGTGCCATCAGTGATTGGCATCTTTTCGCTGAAGCTTTCTTT.

The chain carries TRBV12-3 or TRBV12-4 and TRBJ1-1, with no clear D. Between the trimmed V and J ends, which lost 7 bases and 3 bases, there was a span of 12 bases. This CDR3 has 13 residues. The CDR3, as DNA: TGTGCCAGCACCCGAGCCTGGGACACTGAAGCTTTCTTT. Protein sequence: CASTRAWDTEAFF.

This clonotype was recorded at least ten times. This chain connects TRBV7-2 to TRBJ2-2; D is unresolved. The germline gives CDR1 SGHTA, CDR2 FQGNSA. This CDR3 has 14 amino acids. V was pared by 1 base and J by 1 base, with 4 bases between. Here the CDR3 reads CASSLGQNTGELFF. DNA of the CDR3: TGTGCCAGCAGCTTAGGCCAGAACACCGGGGAGCTGTTTTTT.

V is TRBV12-3 or TRBV12-4 and J is TRBJ2-1, with TRBD2 matching over 7 bases. The CDR3 extends over 18 amino acids. The junction had 15 bases not matched to a gene; V was cut back by 3 bases and J by 4 bases. The DNA for the CDR3 is TGTGCCAGCAGTTTCCCCCTGAGGTTGGGGGAGGGATACAATGAGCAGTTCTTC. Residues: CASSFPLRLGEGYNEQFF.

This clonotype has only a few counts. V usage is TRBV6-2 or TRBV6-3 and J usage is TRBJ2-2; 14 bases are a match to TRBD2. V shed 6 bases, J shed 2 bases, and the junction held 5 bases outside the gene matches. Germline CDR1 is MNHEY and CDR2 is SVGEGT. This CDR3 spans 17 amino acids. The DNA for the CDR3 is TGTGCCAGCAGGACTAGCGGGGGGGCCCGCAACACCGGGGAGCTGTTTTTT. Protein: CASRTSGGARNTGELFF.

Notes on this clonotype: A junction end diverges from the germline sequence, so it may reflect a read error. The genes are TRBV7-4 and TRBJ1-5; D gene ambiguous. The CDR3 contains 13 residues. CDR1 and CDR2 from the germline V gene are SGHVT and SQSDAQ. Here the CDR3 DNA reads TGTGTCAGCAGCCTAGCCCCCAATCAGCCCCAGCATTTT. Its protein product is CVSSLAPNQPQHF.

The genes are TRBV2 and TRBJ2-1, with 8 bases that match TRBD2. J was trimmed by 3 bases and V by 7 bases; bases with no gene match: 11. The CDR3 is made up of 16 amino acids. Looked up from germline, CDR1 is SNHLY and CDR2 is FYNNEI. The CDR3 DNA is TGTGCCAGCACCCCCCGGACTAGCAGGGTCTACAATGAGCAGTTCTTC. This gives the protein CASTPRTSRVYNEQFF.